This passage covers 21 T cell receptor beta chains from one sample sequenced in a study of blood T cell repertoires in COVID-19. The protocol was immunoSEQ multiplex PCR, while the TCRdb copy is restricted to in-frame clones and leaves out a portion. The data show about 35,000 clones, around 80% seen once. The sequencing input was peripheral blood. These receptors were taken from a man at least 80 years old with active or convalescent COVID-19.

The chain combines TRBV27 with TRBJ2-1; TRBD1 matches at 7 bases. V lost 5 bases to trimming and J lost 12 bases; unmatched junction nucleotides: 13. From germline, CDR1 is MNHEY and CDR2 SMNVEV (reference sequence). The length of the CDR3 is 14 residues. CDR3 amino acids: CASSPGTVARAQFF. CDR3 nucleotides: TGTGCCAGCAGTCCCGGGACAGTAGCCCGTGCGCAGTTCTTC.

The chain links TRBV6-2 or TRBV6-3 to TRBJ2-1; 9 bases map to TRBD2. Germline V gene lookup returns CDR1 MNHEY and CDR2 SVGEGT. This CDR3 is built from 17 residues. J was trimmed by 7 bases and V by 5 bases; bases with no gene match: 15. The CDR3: CASSTSLGGRERNEQFF. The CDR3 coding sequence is TGTGCCAGCAGTACCTCATTAGGCGGGAGGGAACGGAATGAGCAGTTCTTC.

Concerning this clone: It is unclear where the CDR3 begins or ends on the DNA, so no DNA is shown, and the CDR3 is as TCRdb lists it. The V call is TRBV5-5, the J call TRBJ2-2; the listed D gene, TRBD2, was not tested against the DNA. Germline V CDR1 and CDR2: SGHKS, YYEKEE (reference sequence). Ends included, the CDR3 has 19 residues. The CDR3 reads CASSFPGTSGMVGPGSPSF.

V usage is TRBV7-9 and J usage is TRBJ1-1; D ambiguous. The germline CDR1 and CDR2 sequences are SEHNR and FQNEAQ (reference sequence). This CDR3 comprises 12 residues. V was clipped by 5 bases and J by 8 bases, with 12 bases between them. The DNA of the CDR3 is TGTGCCAGCAGCACCCACTCGACAGAAGCTTTCTTT. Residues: CASSTHSTEAFF.

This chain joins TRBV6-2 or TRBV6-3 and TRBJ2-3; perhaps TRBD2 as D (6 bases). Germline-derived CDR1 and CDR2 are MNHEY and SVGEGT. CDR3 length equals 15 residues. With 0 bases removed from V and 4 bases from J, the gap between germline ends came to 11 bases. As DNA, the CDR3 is TGTGCCAGCAGTTACTCGGACGGGAGCGCAGATACGCAGTATTTT. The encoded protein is CASSYSDGSADTQYF.

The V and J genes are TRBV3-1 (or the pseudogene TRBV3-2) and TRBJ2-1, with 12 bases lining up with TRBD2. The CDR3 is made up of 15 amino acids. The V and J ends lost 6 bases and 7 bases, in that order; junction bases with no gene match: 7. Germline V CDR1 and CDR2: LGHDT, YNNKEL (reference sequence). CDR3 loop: CASRGLAGGPNEQFF. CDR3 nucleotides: TGTGCCAGCAGGGGTCTAGCGGGAGGGCCAAATGAGCAGTTCTTC.

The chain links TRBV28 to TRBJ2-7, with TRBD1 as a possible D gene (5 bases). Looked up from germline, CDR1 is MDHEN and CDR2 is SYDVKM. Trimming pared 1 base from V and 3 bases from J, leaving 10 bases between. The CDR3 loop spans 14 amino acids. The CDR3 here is CASSLSGNGYEQYF. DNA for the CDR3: TGTGCCAGCAGTTTATCAGGGAACGGCTACGAGCAGTACTTC.

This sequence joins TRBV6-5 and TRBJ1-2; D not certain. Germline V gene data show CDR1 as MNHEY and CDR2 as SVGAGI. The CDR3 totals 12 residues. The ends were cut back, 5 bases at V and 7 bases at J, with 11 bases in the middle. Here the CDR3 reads CASSKSPGGYTF. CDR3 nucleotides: TGTGCCAGCAGTAAATCTCCGGGTGGCTACACCTTC.

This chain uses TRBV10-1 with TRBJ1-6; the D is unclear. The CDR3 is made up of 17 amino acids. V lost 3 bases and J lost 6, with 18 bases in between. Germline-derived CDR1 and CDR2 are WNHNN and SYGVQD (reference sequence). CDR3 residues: CASSDCGLPFLNSPLHF. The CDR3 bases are TGCGCCAGCAGTGATTGTGGACTCCCCTTTCTTAATTCACCCCTCCACTTT.

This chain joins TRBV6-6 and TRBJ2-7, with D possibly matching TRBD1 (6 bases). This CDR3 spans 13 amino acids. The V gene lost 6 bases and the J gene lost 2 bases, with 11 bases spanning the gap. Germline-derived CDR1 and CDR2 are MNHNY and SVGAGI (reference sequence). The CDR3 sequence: CASRQGETYEQYF. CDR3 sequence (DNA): TGTGCCAGCAGACAGGGCGAAACCTACGAGCAGTACTTC.

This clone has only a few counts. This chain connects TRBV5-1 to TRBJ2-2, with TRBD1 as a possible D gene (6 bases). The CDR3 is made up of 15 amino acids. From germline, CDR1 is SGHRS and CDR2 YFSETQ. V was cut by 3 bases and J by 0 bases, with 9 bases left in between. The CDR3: CASSWDTANTGELFF. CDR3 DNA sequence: TGCGCCAGCAGCTGGGACACAGCGAACACCGGGGAGCTGTTTTTT. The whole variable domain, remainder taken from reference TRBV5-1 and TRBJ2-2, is KAGVTQTPRYLIKTRGQQVTLSCSPISGHRSVSWYQQTPGQGLQFLFEYFSETQRNKGNFPGRFSGRQFSNSRSEMNVSTLELGDSALYLCASSWDTANTGELFFGEGSRLTVL.

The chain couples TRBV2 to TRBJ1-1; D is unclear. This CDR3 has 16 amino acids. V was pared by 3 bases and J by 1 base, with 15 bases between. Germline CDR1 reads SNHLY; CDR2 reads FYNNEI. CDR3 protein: CASSDGEPPPNTEAFF. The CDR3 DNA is TGTGCCAGCAGTGACGGGGAGCCCCCACCGAACACTGAAGCTTTCTTT.

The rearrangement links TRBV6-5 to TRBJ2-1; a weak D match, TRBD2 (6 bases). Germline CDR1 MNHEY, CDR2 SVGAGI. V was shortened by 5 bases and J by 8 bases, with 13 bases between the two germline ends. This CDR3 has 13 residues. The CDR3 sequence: CASSLLAAYEQFF. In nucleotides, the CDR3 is TGTGCCAGCAGTCTACTAGCCGCCTATGAGCAGTTCTTC.

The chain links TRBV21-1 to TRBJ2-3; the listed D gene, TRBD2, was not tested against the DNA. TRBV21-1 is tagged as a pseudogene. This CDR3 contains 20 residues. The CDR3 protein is CASSPRWGASGRRATDTQYF. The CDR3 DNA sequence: TGTGCCAGCAGCCCGCGTTGGGGGGCTAGCGGGAGGAGAGCCACAGATACGCAGTATTTT.

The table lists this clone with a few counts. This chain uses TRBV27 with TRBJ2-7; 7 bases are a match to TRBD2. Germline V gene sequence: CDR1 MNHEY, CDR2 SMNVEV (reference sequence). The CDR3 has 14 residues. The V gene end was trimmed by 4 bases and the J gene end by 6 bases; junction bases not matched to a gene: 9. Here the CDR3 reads CASSSGPPGGEQYF. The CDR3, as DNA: TGTGCCAGCAGTTCGGGACCCCCGGGAGGCGAGCAGTACTTC.

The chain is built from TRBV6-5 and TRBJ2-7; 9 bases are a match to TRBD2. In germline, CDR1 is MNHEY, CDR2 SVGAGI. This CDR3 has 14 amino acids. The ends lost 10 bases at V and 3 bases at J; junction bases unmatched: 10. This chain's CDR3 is CATRQGLANYEQYF. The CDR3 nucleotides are TGTGCCACTCGACAAGGACTAGCGAACTACGAGCAGTACTTC.

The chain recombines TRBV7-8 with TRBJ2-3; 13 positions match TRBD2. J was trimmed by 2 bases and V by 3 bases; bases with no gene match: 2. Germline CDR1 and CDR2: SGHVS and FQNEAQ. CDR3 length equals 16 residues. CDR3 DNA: TGTGCCAGCAGCTTCGGACTAGCGGGAGTCACAGATACGCAGTATTTT. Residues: CASSFGLAGVTDTQYF.

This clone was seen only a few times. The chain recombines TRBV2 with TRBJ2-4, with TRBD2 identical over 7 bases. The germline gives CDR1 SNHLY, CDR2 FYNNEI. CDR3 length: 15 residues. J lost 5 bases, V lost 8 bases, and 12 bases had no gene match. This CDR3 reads CASLRLASGENIQYF. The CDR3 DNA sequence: TGTGCCAGCCTGAGGTTGGCTAGCGGTGAAAACATTCAGTACTTC.

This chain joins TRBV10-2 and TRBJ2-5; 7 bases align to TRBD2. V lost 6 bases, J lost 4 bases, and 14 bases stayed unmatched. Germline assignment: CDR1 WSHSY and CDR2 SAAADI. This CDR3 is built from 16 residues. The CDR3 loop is CASSPSGTTGGETQYF. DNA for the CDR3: TGCGCCAGCAGCCCATCCGGGACTACGGGAGGAGAGACCCAGTACTTC.

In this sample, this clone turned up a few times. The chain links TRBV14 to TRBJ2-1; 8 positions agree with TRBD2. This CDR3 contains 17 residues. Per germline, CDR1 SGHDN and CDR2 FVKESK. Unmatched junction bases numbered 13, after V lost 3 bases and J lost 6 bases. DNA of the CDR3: TGTGCCAGCAGCCACCACTCGGGGCTAGCGGGCCTCAATGAGCAGTTCTTC. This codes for CASSHHSGLAGLNEQFF.

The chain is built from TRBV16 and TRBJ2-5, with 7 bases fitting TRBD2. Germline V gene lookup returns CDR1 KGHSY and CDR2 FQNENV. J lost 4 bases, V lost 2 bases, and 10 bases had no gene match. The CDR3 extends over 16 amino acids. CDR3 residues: CASSQMGGSGGETQYF. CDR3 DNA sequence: TGTGCCAGCAGCCAAATGGGCGGGAGCGGTGGAGAGACCCAGTACTTC.